This T cell receptor (beta chain) came from a study of OX40 agonist ivuxolimab in advanced cancers. A note on the overall study: Ivuxolimab, which targeted the costimulatory receptor OX40 (CD134), was an agonistic, fully human IgG2 monoclonal antibody. The purpose of peripheral TCRbeta sequencing was to test whether ivuxolimab changed TCR sequence diversity and led to clonal T-cell expansion. Partial responses were achieved by three dose-escalation patients, of whom one had hepatocellular carcinoma and two had cutaneous melanoma. In the dose-escalation cohort, 82.7% of patients were male, and the mean age was around 60 years with a range of roughly 23 to 79. The paper describes the monotherapy dose-escalation part (N of about 54 patients) of the phase I trial of ivuxolimab. Prior anti-PD-1, anti-PD-L1 or anti-CTLA-4 therapy was permitted, and checkpoint inhibitors had been received by roughly 40% of dose-escalation patients. Intravenous ivuxolimab was administered to patients every 2 weeks at six dose levels: 0.01, 0.1, 0.3, 1.5, 3 and 10 mg/kg. Of the roughly 52 dose-escalation patients, hepatocellular carcinoma was present in roughly 19, melanoma in approximately 15, renal cell carcinoma in 9 and head and neck cancer in 9. Overall study outcomes, separate from this receptor: At doses of 0.1 to 3.0 mg/kg, clonal expansion of both CD4+ and CD8+ T cells in blood was seen between baseline and week 6. The antigen specificity of the clonally expanded peripheral T cells was not determined. In the 0.1-3.0 mg/kg groups, partial responders were among the patients with the lowest normalized peripheral clonal expansion, particularly in CD8+ T cells. After ivuxolimab, more expanded clones were found on average in CD8+ T cells than in CD4+ T cells. Low levels of normalized T-cell clonal expansion were also shown by some nonresponding patients.

The trial excluded patients who had a history of autoimmune disease or who were on systemic immunosuppression. Peripheral blood for TCR sequencing was collected from all dose cohorts at baseline, on cycle 4 day 1, and on cycle 7 day 1. Samples came from an open-label, multicenter, first-in-human phase I dose-escalation trial of ivuxolimab. Adults with locally advanced or metastatic melanoma, renal cell carcinoma, hepatocellular carcinoma or head and neck squamous cell carcinoma were enrolled in the trial. Before TCR sequencing, CD4+ T cells and CD8+ T cells were sorted from peripheral blood as separate populations. Cut back by 5 bases and 4 bases, the V and J ends lie 7 bases apart. The CDR3 starts with the cysteine, ends with the phenylalanine, and has 11 residues. Only the CDR3 DNA stays, 33 bases, in frame from base 1. Looking up the germline V gene (reference sequence) yields CDR1 DFQATT and CDR2 SNEGSKA.

A word on this clone: The target of this receptor is not known. Base-call qualities are not available, and no considerably larger clone is one nucleotide away.

Genomic DNA was extracted from sorted cells for sequencing of the TCRbeta CDR3 region. TCRbeta CDR3 regions were sequenced using the immunoSEQ Assay. TCRdb stores this immuneACCESS table with in-frame sequences only. Part of the clones is absent; in the studies checked, under half of the shortfall reflects unresolved V genes, and no reason is known for the rest. This sample has fewer than 70,000 clones in its table, and under 95% of those were observed once. The ten largest account for around 14% of the sample. The receptor chain draws on TRBV20-1 and TRBJ2-3; D gene: possibly TRBD1, on 5 matching bases. The sequence came from an adult with an advanced solid tumor such as melanoma, head and neck, liver or kidney cancer. This sample comprised CD4+ or CD8+ T cells sorted from blood, obtained in a trial of the OX40 agonist ivuxolimab. The DNA is TGCAGTGCTCGACAGCCAGATACGCAGTATTTT. Its translation is CSARQPDTQYF.